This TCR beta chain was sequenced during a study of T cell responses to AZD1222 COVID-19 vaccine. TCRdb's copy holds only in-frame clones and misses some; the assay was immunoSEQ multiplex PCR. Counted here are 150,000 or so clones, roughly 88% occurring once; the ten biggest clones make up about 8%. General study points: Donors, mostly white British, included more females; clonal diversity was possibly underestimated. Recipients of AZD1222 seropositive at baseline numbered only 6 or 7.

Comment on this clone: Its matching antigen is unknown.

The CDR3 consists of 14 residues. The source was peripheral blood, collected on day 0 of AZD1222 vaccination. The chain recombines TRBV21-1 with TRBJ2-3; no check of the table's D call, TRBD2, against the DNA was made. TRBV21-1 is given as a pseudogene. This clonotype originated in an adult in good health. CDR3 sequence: CASSKGPAVDTQYF. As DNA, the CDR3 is TGTGCCAGCAGCAAAGGTCCTGCGGTGGATACGCAGTATTTT.